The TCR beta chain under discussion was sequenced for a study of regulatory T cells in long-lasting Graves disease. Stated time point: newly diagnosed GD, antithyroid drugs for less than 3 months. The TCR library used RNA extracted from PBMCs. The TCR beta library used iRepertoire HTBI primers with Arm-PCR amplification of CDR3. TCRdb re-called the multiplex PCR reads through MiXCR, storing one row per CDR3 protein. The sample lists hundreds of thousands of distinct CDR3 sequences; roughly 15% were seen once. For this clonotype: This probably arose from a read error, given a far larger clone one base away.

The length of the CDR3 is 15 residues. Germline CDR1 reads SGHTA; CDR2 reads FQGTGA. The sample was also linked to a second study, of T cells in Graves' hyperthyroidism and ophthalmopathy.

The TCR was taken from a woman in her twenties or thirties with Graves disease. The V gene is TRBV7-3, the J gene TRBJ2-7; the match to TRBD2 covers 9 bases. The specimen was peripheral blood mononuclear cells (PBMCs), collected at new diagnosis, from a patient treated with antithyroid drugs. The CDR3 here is CASSLTSGSTYERYF. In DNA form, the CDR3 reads TGTGCCAGCAGCTTAACTAGCGGGAGCACCTACGAGCGGTACTTC.